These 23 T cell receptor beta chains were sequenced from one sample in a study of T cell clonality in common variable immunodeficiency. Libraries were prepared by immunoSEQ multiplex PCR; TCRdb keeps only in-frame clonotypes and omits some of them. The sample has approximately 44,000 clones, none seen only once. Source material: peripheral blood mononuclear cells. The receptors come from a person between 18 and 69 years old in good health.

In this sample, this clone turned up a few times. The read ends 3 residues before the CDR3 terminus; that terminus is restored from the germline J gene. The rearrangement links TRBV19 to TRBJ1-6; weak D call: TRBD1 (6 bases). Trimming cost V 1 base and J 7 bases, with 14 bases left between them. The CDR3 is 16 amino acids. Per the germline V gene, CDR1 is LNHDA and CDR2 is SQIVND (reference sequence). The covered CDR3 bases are TGTGCCAGTAGTATAGGACCAGGGGTGGGAAATTCACCC. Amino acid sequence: CASSIGPGVGNSP. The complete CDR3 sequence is CASSIGPGVGNSPLHF.

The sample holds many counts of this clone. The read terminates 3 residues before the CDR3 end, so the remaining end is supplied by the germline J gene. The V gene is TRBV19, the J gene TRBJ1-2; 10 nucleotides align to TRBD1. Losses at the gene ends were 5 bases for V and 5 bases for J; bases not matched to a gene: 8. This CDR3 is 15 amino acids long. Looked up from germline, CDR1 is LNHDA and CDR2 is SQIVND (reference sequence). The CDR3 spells CASSSPGQGRYGYTF. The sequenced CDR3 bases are TGTGCCAGTAGTTCTCCGGGACAGGGGAGGTATGGC.

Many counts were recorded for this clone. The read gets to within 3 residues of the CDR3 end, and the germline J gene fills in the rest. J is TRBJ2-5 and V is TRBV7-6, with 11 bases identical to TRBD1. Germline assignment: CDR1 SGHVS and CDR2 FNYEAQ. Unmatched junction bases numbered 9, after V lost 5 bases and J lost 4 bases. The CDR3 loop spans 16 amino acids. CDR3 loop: CASSVTGDRGGETQYF. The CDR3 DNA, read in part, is TGTGCCAGCAGCGTAACGGGGGACAGGGGGGGAGAGACC.

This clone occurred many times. CDR3 amino acids: CASSIAGTEAFF. The DNA read from the CDR3 is TGTGCCAGTAGTATCGCGGGTACTGAA. The genes are TRBV19 and TRBJ1-1; D remains ambiguous. The CDR3 goes on 3 residues after the read ends, and that part is filled in from the germline J gene. Germline loops: CDR1 LNHDA, CDR2 SQIVND (reference sequence). The CDR3 is 12 amino acids. The V and J ends lost 3 bases and 5 bases respectively, with 7 bases between them.

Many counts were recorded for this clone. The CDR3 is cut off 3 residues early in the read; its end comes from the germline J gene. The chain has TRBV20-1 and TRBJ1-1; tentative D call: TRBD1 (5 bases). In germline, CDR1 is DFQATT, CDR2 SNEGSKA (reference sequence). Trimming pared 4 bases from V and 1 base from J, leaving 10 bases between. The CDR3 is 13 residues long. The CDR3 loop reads CSATSDRNTEAFF. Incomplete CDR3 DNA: TGCAGTGCTACCTCCGACAGGAACACTGAA.

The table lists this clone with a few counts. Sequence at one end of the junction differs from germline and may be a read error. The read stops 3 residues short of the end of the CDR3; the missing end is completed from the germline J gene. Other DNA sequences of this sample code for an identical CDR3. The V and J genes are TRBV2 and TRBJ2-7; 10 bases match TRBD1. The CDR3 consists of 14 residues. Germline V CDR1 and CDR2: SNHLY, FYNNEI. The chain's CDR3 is CASSADRGKYEQYF. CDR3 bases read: TGTGCCAGTAGTGCGGACAGGGGGAAATACGAG.

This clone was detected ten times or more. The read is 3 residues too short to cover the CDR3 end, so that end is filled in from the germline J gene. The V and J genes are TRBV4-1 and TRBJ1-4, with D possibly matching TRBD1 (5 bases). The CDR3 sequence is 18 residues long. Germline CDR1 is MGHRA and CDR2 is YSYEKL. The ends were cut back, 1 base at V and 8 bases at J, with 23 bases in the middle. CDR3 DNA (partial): TGCGCCAGCAGCCAAGTGGGAAGACCAGGGAGAGGTGGAGAAAAA. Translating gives CASSQVGRPGRGGEK. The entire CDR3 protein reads CASSQVGRPGRGGEKLFF.

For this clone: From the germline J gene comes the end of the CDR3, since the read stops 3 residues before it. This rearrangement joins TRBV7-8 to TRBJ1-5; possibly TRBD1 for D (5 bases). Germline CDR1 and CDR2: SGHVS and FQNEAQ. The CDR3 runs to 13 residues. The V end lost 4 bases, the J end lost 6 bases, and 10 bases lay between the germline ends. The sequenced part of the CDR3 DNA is TGTGCCAGCAGCTCAGGGTTCGGTCAGCCC. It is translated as CASSSGFGQP. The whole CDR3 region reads CASSSGFGQPQHF.

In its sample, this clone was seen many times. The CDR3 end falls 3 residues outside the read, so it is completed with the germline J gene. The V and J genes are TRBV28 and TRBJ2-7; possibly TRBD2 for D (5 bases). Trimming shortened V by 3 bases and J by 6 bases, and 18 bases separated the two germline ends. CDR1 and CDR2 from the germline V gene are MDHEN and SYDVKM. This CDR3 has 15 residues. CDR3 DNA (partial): TGTGCCAGCAGTTTTCAGACTATCCTCAGTGGCGAG. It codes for CASSFQTILSGE. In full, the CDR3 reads CASSFQTILSGEQYF. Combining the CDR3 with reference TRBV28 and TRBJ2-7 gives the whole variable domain DVKVTQSSRYLVKRTGEKVFLECVQDMDHENMFWYRQDPGLGLRLIYFSYDVKMKEKGDIPEGYSVSREKKERFSLILESASTNQTSMYLCASSFQTILSGEQYFGPGTRLTVT.

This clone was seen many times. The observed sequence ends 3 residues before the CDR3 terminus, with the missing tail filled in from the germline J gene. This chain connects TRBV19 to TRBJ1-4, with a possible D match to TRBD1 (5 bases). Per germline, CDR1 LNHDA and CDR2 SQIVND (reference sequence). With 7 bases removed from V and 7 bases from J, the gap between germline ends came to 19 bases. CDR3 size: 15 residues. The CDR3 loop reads CASTTFVAGREKLFF. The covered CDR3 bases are TGTGCCAGTACGACATTCGTGGCAGGGCGTGAAAAA.

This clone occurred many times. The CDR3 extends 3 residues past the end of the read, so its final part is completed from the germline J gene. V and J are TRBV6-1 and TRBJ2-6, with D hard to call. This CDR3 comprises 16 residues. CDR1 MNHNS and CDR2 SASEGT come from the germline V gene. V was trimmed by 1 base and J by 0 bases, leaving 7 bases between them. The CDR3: CASSEGALSGANVLTF. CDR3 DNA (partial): TGTGCCAGCAGTGAAGGGGCGCTCTCTGGGGCCAACGTC.

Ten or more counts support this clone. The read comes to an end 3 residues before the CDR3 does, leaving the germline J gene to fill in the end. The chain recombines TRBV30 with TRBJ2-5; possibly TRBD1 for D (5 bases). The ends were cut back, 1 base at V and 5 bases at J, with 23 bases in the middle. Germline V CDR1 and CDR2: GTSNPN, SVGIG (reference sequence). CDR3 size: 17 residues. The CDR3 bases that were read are TGTGCCTGGAGTGGTAGGGTAGGGGCTACTCCGACCGAGACC. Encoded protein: CAWSGRVGATPTET. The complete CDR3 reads CAWSGRVGATPTETQYF.

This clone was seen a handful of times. The CDR3 protein is CASRLALAGGPGYEQYF. The covered CDR3 bases are TGTGCCAGCAGATTGGCACTAGCGGGAGGGCCCGGGTACGAG. V is TRBV2 and J is TRBJ2-7, with 13 nucleotides matching TRBD2. The read comes to an end 3 residues before the CDR3 does, leaving the germline J gene to fill in the end. The CDR3 spans 17 residues. J lost 4 bases, V lost 6 bases, and 12 bases had no gene match. Germline V gene sequence: CDR1 SNHLY, CDR2 FYNNEI.

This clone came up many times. The sequenced part of the CDR3 DNA is TGTGCCAGCAGTGACGGGACAGGGCGGCCCACTGAA. Its translation: CASSDGTGRPTE. The complete CDR3 reads CASSDGTGRPTEAFF. J is TRBJ1-1 and V is TRBV6-1; 9 nucleotides line up with TRBD1. The read terminates 3 residues ahead of where the CDR3 ends, so the germline J gene completes it. CDR1 and CDR2 from the germline V gene are MNHNS and SASEGT. The CDR3 consists of 15 residues. Unmatched junction bases numbered 6, after V lost 3 bases and J lost 4 bases.

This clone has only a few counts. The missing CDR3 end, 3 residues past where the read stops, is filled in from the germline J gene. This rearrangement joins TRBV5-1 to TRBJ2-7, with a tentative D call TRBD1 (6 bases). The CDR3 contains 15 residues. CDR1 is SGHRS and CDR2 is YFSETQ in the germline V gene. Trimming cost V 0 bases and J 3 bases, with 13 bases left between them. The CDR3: CASSLAAGEVYEQYF. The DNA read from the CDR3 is TGCGCCAGCAGCTTGGCGGCAGGGGAAGTCTACGAG.

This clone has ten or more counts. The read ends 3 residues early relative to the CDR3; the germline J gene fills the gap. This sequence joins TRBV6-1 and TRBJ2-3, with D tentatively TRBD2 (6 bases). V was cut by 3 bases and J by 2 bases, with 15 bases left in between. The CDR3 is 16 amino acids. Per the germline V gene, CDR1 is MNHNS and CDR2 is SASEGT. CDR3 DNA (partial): TGTGCCAGCAGTGATAAAGGAGGGGCCAACACAGATACG. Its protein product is CASSDKGGANTDT. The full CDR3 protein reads CASSDKGGANTDTQYF.

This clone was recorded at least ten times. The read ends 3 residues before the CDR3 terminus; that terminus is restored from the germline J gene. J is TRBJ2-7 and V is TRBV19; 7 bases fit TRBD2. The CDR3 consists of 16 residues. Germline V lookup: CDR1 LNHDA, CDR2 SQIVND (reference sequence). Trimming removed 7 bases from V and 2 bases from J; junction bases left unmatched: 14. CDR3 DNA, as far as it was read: TGTGCCAGTAACGCCGGGACTAAGATCGGGCCCTACGAG. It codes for CASNAGTKIGPYE. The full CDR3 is CASNAGTKIGPYEQYF.

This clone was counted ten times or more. CDR3 bases read: TGTGCCAGCAGCTCCCGACTAGCGGGAGTAATGAGCAATGAG. This codes for CASSSRLAGVMSNE. The entire CDR3 sequence reads CASSSRLAGVMSNEQFF. The V and J genes are TRBV7-8 and TRBJ2-1; TRBD2 aligns across 12 bases. Read data end 3 residues before the CDR3 end; the end is taken from the germline J gene. The V gene's germline CDR1 is SGHVS and CDR2 FQNEAQ. The CDR3 has 17 residues. V lost 4 bases, J lost 6 bases, and 10 bases stayed unmatched.

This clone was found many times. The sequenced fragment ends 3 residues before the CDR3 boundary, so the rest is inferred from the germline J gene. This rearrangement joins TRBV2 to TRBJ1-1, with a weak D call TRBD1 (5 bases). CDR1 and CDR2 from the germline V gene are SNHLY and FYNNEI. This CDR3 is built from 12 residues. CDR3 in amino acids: CASGRGALGAFF. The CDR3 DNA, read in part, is TGTGCCAGCGGGAGAGGGGCGCTTGGG.

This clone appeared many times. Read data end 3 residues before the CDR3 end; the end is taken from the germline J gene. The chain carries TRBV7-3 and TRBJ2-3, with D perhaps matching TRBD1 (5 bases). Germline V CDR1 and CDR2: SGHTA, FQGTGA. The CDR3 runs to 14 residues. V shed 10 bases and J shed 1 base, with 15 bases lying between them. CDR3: CATSQGSGTDTQYF. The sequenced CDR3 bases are TGTGCCACCAGTCAGGGCTCTGGCACAGATACG.

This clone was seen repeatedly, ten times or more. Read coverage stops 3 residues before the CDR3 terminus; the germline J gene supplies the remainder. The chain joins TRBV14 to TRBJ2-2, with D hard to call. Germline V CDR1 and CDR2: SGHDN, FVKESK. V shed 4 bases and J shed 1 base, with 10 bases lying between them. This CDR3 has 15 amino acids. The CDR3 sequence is CASSLGLGNTGELFF. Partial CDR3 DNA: TGTGCCAGCAGCCTCGGCCTAGGGAACACCGGGGAG.

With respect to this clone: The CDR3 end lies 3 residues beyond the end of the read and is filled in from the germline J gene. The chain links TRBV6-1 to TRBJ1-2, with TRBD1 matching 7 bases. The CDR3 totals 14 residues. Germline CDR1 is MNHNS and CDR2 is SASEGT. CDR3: CASSARDRVHDYTF. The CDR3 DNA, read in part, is TGTGCCAGCAGTGCCCGCGACAGGGTCCACGAC.

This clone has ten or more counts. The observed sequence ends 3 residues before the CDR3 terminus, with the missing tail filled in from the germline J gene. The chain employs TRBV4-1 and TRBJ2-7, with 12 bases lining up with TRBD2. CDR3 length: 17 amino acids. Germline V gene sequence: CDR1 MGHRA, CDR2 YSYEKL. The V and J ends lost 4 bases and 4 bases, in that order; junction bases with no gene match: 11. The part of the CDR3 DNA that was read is TGCGCCAGCAGCCCTATCAAAGGACTAGCGGGAAGTTACGAG. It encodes CASSPIKGLAGSYE. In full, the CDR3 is CASSPIKGLAGSYEQYF.